The 9 T cell receptor beta chains below come from one sample, sequenced in a study of PD-1 blockade in classical Hodgkin lymphoma. Time point defined: cycle 4 day 1 (C4D1), after 6 weeks of nivolumab. All the patients suffered relapse after autologous stem cell transplantation, and brentuximab vedotin exposure differed. It was by magnetic negative selection that CD4+ T cells were purified from thawed PBMCs. Using immunoSEQ multiplex PCR, the repertoire was profiled, and TCRdb retains in-frame clones only, with some absent. The sample has tens of thousands of clones, around 87% seen once. The material was CD4+ T cells from blood, obtained before the fourth cycle of nivolumab. These receptors were obtained from a human donor with classical Hodgkin lymphoma.

The chain recombines TRBV15 with TRBJ1-4, with TRBD1 as a possible D gene (5 bases). This CDR3 is built from 18 residues. Germline lookup yields CDR1 LNHNV and CDR2 YYDKDF (reference sequence). V shed 7 bases and J shed 4 bases, with 25 bases lying between them. CDR3 nucleotide sequence: TGTGCCACCACCGGGGGTGCGGTTCCCCCCCTTTTTAATGAAAAACTGTTTTTT. Protein: CATTGGAVPPLFNEKLFF.

The rearrangement joins TRBV10-3 to TRBJ1-5, with D hard to call. The CDR3 contains 13 residues. Trimming took off 8 bases at V and 1 base at J, with 9 bases between the two ends. Germline loops: CDR1 ENHRY, CDR2 SYGVKD. The CDR3: CAIPRWSNQPQHF. The CDR3 bases are TGTGCCATCCCCCGGTGGAGCAATCAGCCCCAGCATTTT.

DNA for the CDR3: TGTGCCAGCAGTGCGGCGGTAAGCTCTGGAAACACCATATATTTT. This codes for CASSAAVSSGNTIYF. The chain joins TRBV6-1 to TRBJ1-3; D unclear. Trimming shortened V by 4 bases and J by 0 bases, and 10 bases separated the two germline ends. The CDR3 runs 15 residues. The germline CDR1 and CDR2 sequences are MNHNS and SASEGT.

This chain uses TRBV6-5 with TRBJ1-4; a possible D gene is TRBD1 (6 bases). V lost 4 bases and J 7 bases, leaving 10 bases between the germline ends. Germline CDR1 is MNHEY and CDR2 is SVGAGI. CDR3 length: 13 residues. The CDR3 DNA sequence: TGTGCCAGCAGTTGGGGGCGCCGTGAAAAACTGTTTTTT. As protein: CASSWGRREKLFF.

The V call is TRBV19, the J call TRBJ1-3; D is uncertain. The CDR3 is 13 residues long. From germline, CDR1 is LNHDA and CDR2 SQIVND (reference sequence). V was trimmed by 6 bases and J by 3 bases, leaving 9 bases between them. CDR3 protein: CASRSVFGNTIYF. The CDR3 coding sequence is TGTGCCAGTAGGAGCGTTTTTGGAAACACCATATATTTT.

The chain carries TRBV9 and TRBJ2-5; no reliable D call. The CDR3 covers 16 residues. Trimming removed 4 bases at V and 2 bases at J, with 18 bases between. Germline CDR1 and CDR2: SGDLS and YYNGEE. As DNA, the CDR3 is TGTGCCAGCAGCCCCGGCGCTGGAGCCTTACAAGAGACCCAGTACTTC. It yields the protein CASSPGAGALQETQYF.

This rearrangement joins TRBV27 to TRBJ1-6; 8 bases align to TRBD1. This CDR3 comprises 14 residues. V lost 5 bases, J lost 8 bases, and 5 bases stayed unmatched. Germline CDR1 and CDR2: MNHEY and SMNVEV (reference sequence). The CDR3 reads CASSRTGRDSPLHF. CDR3 nucleotide sequence: TGTGCCAGCAGTAGGACAGGGCGAGATTCACCCCTCCACTTT.

The chain uses TRBV27 and TRBJ2-3; TRBD2 matches at 10 bases. Germline V gene lookup returns CDR1 MNHEY and CDR2 SMNVEV (reference sequence). Trimming at V came to 5 bases and at J to 0 bases, leaving 20 bases not matched to a gene. CDR3 length: 21 amino acids. CDR3 DNA: TGTGCCAGCAGTCCCCGACCCTTTACTAGCGGGAAAACACCTAGCACAGATACGCAGTATTTT. Protein product: CASSPRPFTSGKTPSTDTQYF.

V is TRBV7-3 and J is TRBJ2-7, with D possibly being TRBD1 (6 bases). The germline gives CDR1 SGHTA, CDR2 FQGTGA. CDR3 length: 14 residues. The V gene lost 5 bases and the J gene lost 4 bases, with 15 bases spanning the gap. CDR3 nucleotide sequence: TGTGCCAGCAGCCTGGGACCTCAGGGGTACGAGCAGTACTTC. It specifies CASSLGPQGYEQYF.